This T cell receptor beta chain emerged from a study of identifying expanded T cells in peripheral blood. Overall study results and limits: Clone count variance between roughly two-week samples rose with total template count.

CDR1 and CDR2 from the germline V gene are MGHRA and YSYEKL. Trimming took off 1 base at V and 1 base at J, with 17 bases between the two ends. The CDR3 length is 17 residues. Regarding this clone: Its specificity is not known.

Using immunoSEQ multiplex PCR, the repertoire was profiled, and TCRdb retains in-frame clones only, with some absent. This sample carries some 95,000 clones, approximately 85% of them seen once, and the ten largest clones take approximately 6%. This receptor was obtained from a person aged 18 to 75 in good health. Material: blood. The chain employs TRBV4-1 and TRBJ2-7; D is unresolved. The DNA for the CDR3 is TGCGCCAGCAGCCAAGGAATAGCCCCACGTCAGTCCTACGAGCAGTACTTC. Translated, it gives CASSQGIAPRQSYEQYF.